The 18 T cell receptor beta chains below all came from one sample that was sequenced in a study of shared clonotypes between healthy human individuals. Naive CD8 isolation took CD45RO-negative cells positively selected for CCR7 and excluded terminally differentiated effector memory CD45RA+ cells. Data came from immunoSEQ multiplex PCR; TCRdb stores just in-frame clones and leaves some out. The sample carries 700,000 to 950,000 clones, approximately 97% recorded once. Sequences were obtained from naive CD8+ T cells sorted from blood. The receptor source for this set is a man under 40 in good health.

The rearrangement joins TRBV5-6 to TRBJ2-7, with D possibly TRBD2 on 5 matching bases. The CDR3 covers 12 residues. The ends were cut back, 4 bases at V and 3 bases at J, with 8 bases in the middle. Germline assignment: CDR1 SGHDT and CDR2 YYEEEE. In DNA, the CDR3 is TGTGCCAGCAGCGCCGGGGACTACGAGCAGTACTTC. Translating gives CASSAGDYEQYF.

This chain uses TRBV6-5 with TRBJ2-7; 12 bases align to TRBD1. Losses at the gene ends were 3 bases for V and 3 bases for J; bases not matched to a gene: 3. The CDR3 has 15 amino acids. CDR1 and CDR2 from the germline V gene are MNHEY and SVGAGI. CDR3 coding DNA: TGTGCCAGCAGTTATGGGACAGGGGGCGGCTACGAGCAGTACTTC. Its translation: CASSYGTGGGYEQYF.

The chain has TRBV7-9 and TRBJ2-3; no clear D. The germline V and J ends were trimmed by 3 bases and 4 bases, with 11 bases remaining between them. The CDR3 consists of 14 residues. Germline CDR1 reads SEHNR; CDR2 reads FQNEAQ (reference sequence). Here the CDR3 reads CASSFSMSADTQYF. In nucleotides, the CDR3 is TGTGCCAGCAGCTTTAGTATGAGCGCAGATACGCAGTATTTT.

This clone has just a few counts. V usage is TRBV10-3 and J usage is TRBJ2-7; weak D call: TRBD2 (5 bases). Trimming left V 2 bases short and J 5 bases short, with 16 bases between. The CDR3 consists of 15 residues. From germline, CDR1 is ENHRY and CDR2 SYGVKD. The CDR3 DNA reads TGTGCCATCAGTGAGAGTAGGGCTAGCCCACACGAGCAGTACTTC. It encodes CAISESRASPHEQYF.

In this sample, this clone turned up once. The chain has TRBV2 and TRBJ2-7, with D possibly matching TRBD2 (6 bases). Looked up from germline, CDR1 is SNHLY and CDR2 is FYNNEI. The CDR3 extends over 16 amino acids. Trimming removed 1 base from V and 4 bases from J, with 17 bases in between. The CDR3 sequence is CASSEGPPAGRYEQYF. The DNA for the CDR3 is TGTGCCAGCAGTGAAGGTCCACCCGCGGGACGTTACGAGCAGTACTTC.

The genes are TRBV6-5 and TRBJ1-1; weak D call: TRBD1 (5 bases). Trimming took off 2 bases at V and 0 bases at J, with 13 bases between the two ends. This CDR3 contains 16 residues. Germline V gene sequence: CDR1 MNHEY, CDR2 SVGAGI. The CDR3 DNA follows: TGTGCCAGCAGTTACGACAGTGCGACCTTGAACACTGAAGCTTTCTTT. It specifies CASSYDSATLNTEAFF.

The chain has TRBV11-2 and TRBJ2-2; D call uncertain. V lost 4 bases and J lost 5, with 5 bases in between. Germline V gene lookup returns CDR1 SGHAT and CDR2 FQNNGV. The length of the CDR3 is 12 residues. CDR3 residues: CASSSRTGELFF. DNA of the CDR3: TGTGCCAGCAGCTCACGAACCGGGGAGCTGTTTTTT.

The CDR3 reads CASSLVVGYTGELFF. CDR3 nucleotides: TGTGCCAGCAGCCTGGTGGTGGGATACACCGGGGAGCTGTTTTTT. The V and J genes are TRBV7-2 and TRBJ2-2; D ambiguous. The CDR3 is 15 residues long. Trimming left V 5 bases short and J 3 bases short, with 13 bases between. Germline CDR1 reads SGHTA; CDR2 reads FQGNSA.

The chain uses TRBV14 and TRBJ2-1; a weak D match, TRBD2 (6 bases). V dropped 1 base and J dropped 2 bases, with 15 bases sitting between them. This CDR3 spans 17 amino acids. Germline CDR1 is SGHDN and CDR2 is FVKESK. CDR3 nucleotide sequence: TGTGCCAGCAGCCAAGTCTCCCTAGCGAGTACCTACAATGAGCAGTTCTTC. This translates into CASSQVSLASTYNEQFF.

The chain links TRBV15 to TRBJ1-2, with D possibly TRBD1 on 6 matching bases. V was trimmed by 3 bases and J by 7 bases, leaving 18 bases between them. CDR1 LNHNV and CDR2 YYDKDF come from the germline V gene (reference sequence). This CDR3 comprises 15 residues. In DNA, the CDR3 is TGTGCCACCAGCAGGTTGGGGGACAACCCTCCTGGCTACACCTTC. As protein: CATSRLGDNPPGYTF.

The rearrangement links TRBV6-1 to TRBJ2-3, with 7 bases matching TRBD2. This CDR3 is 14 amino acids long. Looked up from germline, CDR1 is MNHNS and CDR2 is SASEGT. Trimming took 3 bases from V and 2 from J; bases not matched to a gene: 2. Here the CDR3 DNA reads TGTGCCAGCAGTGACGGGGGGACCACAGATACGCAGTATTTT. Translation: CASSDGGTTDTQYF.

This sequence joins TRBV27 and TRBJ1-5; D perhaps matches TRBD1 (5 bases). The germline V gene has CDR1 MNHEY and CDR2 SMNVEV (reference sequence). Trimming left V 2 bases short and J 4 bases short, with 9 bases between. This CDR3 spans 14 amino acids. The CDR3 region is CASSLRAGNQPQHF. CDR3 nucleotides: TGTGCCAGCAGTTTAAGGGCAGGGAATCAGCCCCAGCATTTT.

Details on this clone: This specimen includes other DNA sequences encoding the same CDR3. The rearrangement uses TRBV5-1 and TRBJ2-7; D uncertain. Germline values: CDR1 SGHRS, CDR2 YFSETQ. V lost 4 bases to trimming and J lost 4 bases, with 6 bases between them. CDR3 length equals 11 residues. DNA of the CDR3: TGCGCCAGCAGCGCAGGATACGAGCAGTACTTC. It specifies CASSAGYEQYF.

In DNA form, the CDR3 reads TGTGCCAGCTCACTCTCTGAATTCGAGGAATGGACGAGCAATCAGCCCCAGCATTTT. It encodes CASSLSEFEEWTSNQPQHF. This chain links TRBV18 with TRBJ1-5, with D unclear. The CDR3 totals 19 residues. Germline CDR1 is KGHSH and CDR2 is LQKENI. V was cut by 4 bases and J by 1 base, with 23 bases left in between.

The chain combines TRBV10-2 with TRBJ2-1, with D unclear. The CDR3 is 14 amino acids. Germline lookup yields CDR1 WSHSY and CDR2 SAAADI. Trimming removed 2 bases from V and 7 bases from J, with 12 bases in between. In nucleotides, the CDR3 is TGCGCCAGCAGTGAGCCGCCTAGGATGAATGAGCAGTTCTTC. This translates into CASSEPPRMNEQFF.

The genes are TRBV19 and TRBJ2-1; 14 bases agree with TRBD2. The CDR3 contains 19 residues. V gave up 6 bases and J gave up 7 bases; unmatched junction bases: 17. Germline V gene lookup returns CDR1 LNHDA and CDR2 SQIVND (reference sequence). The DNA of the CDR3 is TGTGCCAGTAGCCTAGGACTAGCGGGAGGTATGGGGTTCCAAAATGAGCAGTTCTTC. The encoded protein is CASSLGLAGGMGFQNEQFF.

The CDR3 region is CASSPVDYNEQFF. The CDR3 nucleotides are TGTGCCAGCAGCCCTGTGGATTACAATGAGCAGTTCTTC. This chain connects TRBV7-8 to TRBJ2-1; D is undetermined. The CDR3 has 13 residues. V lost 5 bases to trimming and J lost 4 bases, with 9 bases between them. The germline gives CDR1 SGHVS, CDR2 FQNEAQ.

The chain joins TRBV7-9 to TRBJ2-1; TRBD2 aligns across 7 bases. Germline CDR1 reads SEHNR; CDR2 reads FQNEAQ (reference sequence). The CDR3 has 16 amino acids. J gave up 6 bases and V 5 bases, and 13 bases lay outside the gene matches. CDR3 bases: TGTGCCAGCAGCCGGGGAGGGAGGGGAGTAAGCAATGAGCAGTTCTTC. It yields the protein CASSRGGRGVSNEQFF.